The rows below give T cell receptor beta chains drawn from one sample of a study of breast tumors, draining lymph nodes, adjacent tissues. MiXCR, run by TCRdb on the multiplex PCR reads, gives a single entry per CDR3 protein. The profile covers about 270,000 distinct CDR3 sequences, with around 30% appearing a single time and more than 0.85% taken by the ten largest. The sequenced material came from axillary lymph node tissue. Every receptor here comes from a female donor with breast cancer. Some clones in this sample may be carry-over from other donors' samples. Both conserved end residues are part of each CDR3. The order of the fields is J gene, V gene, D gene, clone size, CDR3 DNA, CDR3 protein. The D gene is left open where the match is weak. Size tells how often a clone was seen (once, few, many) or the class of an expanded clone, and some rows leave it out.

TRBJ1-5 | TRBV10-2 | . | . | TGTGCCAGCAGAGGACCTTATCAGCCCCAGCATTTT | CASRGPYQPQHF
TRBJ2-1 | TRBV11-2 | TRBD2 | . | TGTGCCAGCAGCTCACTTAGGGGGGGGACTAGCGGGTACAATGAGCAGTTCTTC | CASSSLRGGTSGYNEQFF
TRBJ1-4 | TRBV7-8 | . | many | TGTGCCAGCAGCTTAGTAGGGCACAGGGACGAGGAAAAACTGTTTTTT | CASSLVGHRDEEKLFF
TRBJ2-7 | TRBV7-2 | . | many | TGTGCCAGCAGCTTAGAGTCTCCTCTTGACGAGCAGTACTTC | CASSLESPLDEQYF
TRBJ1-6 | TRBV4-2 | . | many | TGTGCCAGCAGCCAAGGGGACCGTAATTCACCCCTCCACTTT | CASSQGDRNSPLHF
TRBJ2-5 | TRBV6-5 | . | many | TGTGCCAGCAGCGAAAGCAGCAGGGTGGGGACCCAGTACTTC | CASSESSRVGTQYF
TRBJ1-4 | TRBV20-1 | TRBD1 | many | TGCAGTGCTAAAAATTCCGGGACAGGGGGCGTCTCGGGTTTT | CSAKNSGTGGVSGF
TRBJ2-1 | TRBV29-1 | . | many | TGCAGCGTTGAAGAAAGCTCCTACAATGAGCAGTTCTTC | CSVEESSYNEQFF
TRBJ2-7 | TRBV20-1 | . | many | TGCAGTGCTAGGAGGGCCAGGGCATACGAGCAGTACTTC | CSARRARAYEQYF
TRBJ2-3 | TRBV9 | . | many | TGTGCCAGCAGCGTTCTACAAAGCACAGATACGCAGTATTTT | CASSVLQSTDTQYF
TRBJ2-3 | TRBV29-1 | . | . | TGCAGCGTTGAAAATCAGGGATGGGACACAGATACGCAGTATTTT | CSVENQGWDTDTQYF
TRBJ2-3 | TRBV19 | . | many | TGTGCCAGTAGTAGCGTGGGAGAAGGCACAGATACGCAGTATTTT | CASSSVGEGTDTQYF
TRBJ1-1 | TRBV20-1 | . | . | TGCAGTGCTAGAGATCGGCTGGTCCAGATACCTTGGTTGATCGGGTATGCCCTGAACACTGAAGCTTTCTTT | CSARDRLVQIPWLIGYALNTEAFF
TRBJ2-5 | TRBV7-9 | TRBD2 | . | TGTGCCAGCAACTGGGGACTAGCGGGCCAAGAGACCCAGTACTTC | CASNWGLAGQETQYF
TRBJ2-2 | TRBV7-9 | TRBD2 | many | TGTGCCAGCAGCTTAACCGGGACTAGCGGGAGGTACGCCACCGGGGAGCTGTTTTTT | CASSLTGTSGRYATGELFF
TRBJ2-7 | TRBV5-1 | TRBD1 | many | TGCGCCAGCAGCTTGTGGGGGACAGGGGTTGACGAGCAGTACTTC | CASSLWGTGVDEQYF
TRBJ1-1 | TRBV19 | TRBD1 | . | TGTGCCAGTAGTATAGGGACAGGGGGTATGAACACTGAAGCTTTCTTT | CASSIGTGGMNTEAFF
TRBJ2-3 | TRBV15 | TRBD1 | once | TGTACCACCAGCAGAGGGAGAAAAGGGGGCTGGACAGGTACGCAGTATTTT | CTTSRGRKGGWTGTQYF
TRBJ2-2 | TRBV4-1 | . | many | TGCGCCAGCAGCCAAGCGGAGGGATGGGGCACCGGGGAGCTGTTTTTT | CASSQAEGWGTGELFF
TRBJ2-1 | TRBV20-1 | TRBD1 | . | TGCAGTGCTCGAACATCCAGGGGGAATGAGCAGCTCTTC | CSARTSRGNEQLF
TRBJ1-6 | TRBV19 | . | many | TGTGCCAGTAGTATAGGACGGTCGGCCCTCCACTTT | CASSIGRSALHF
TRBJ2-3 | TRBV7-2 | . | many | TGTGCCAGCAGCTTAGATGGCGGGTACACAGATACGCAGTATTTT | CASSLDGGYTDTQYF
TRBJ1-5 | TRBV28 | . | . | TGTGCCAGCAGTTTAATGGAGGGTTATCAGCCCCAGCATTTT | CASSLMEGYQPQHF
TRBJ2-3 | TRBV4-1 | . | many | TGCGCCAGCAGCCAATTCCTAGGGGATAGCACAGATACGCAGTATTTT | CASSQFLGDSTDTQYF
TRBJ2-3 | TRBV5-5 | TRBD1 | many | TGTGCCAGCAGCTGGGACAGGGGGCGCCCCGGGCGGGCAGATACGCAGTATTTT | CASSWDRGRPGRADTQYF
TRBJ2-1 | TRBV9 | TRBD2 | . | TGTGCCAGCAGCGTAGACGTAGCGGGAGACTACAATGAGCAGTTCTTC | CASSVDVAGDYNEQFF
TRBJ2-2 | TRBV12-5 | . | many | TGTGCTAGTGGTTTGGTATTAGCCCGGACGAACACCGGGGAGCTGTTTTTT | CASGLVLARTNTGELFF
TRBJ1-5 | TRBV6-6 | . | . | TGTGCCACCGCGACTAGCGGGAGCTACGAGCAGTTAAATCAGCCCCAGCATTTT | CATATSGSYEQLNQPQHF
TRBJ2-7 | TRBV28 | . | . | TGTGCCAGCAGTCCTAACGTCTACGAGCAGTACTTC | CASSPNVYEQYF
TRBJ2-1 | TRBV15 | TRBD2 | many | TGTGCCACCAGCAGAGAGCGGGAGACGGGTGAGCAGTTCTTC | CATSRERETGEQFF
TRBJ1-6 | TRBV12-3/TRBV12-4 | . | many | TGTGCCAGCAGTGGGGAGGAAAATTCACCCCTCCACTTT | CASSGEENSPLHF
TRBJ1-4 | TRBV5-1 | TRBD1 | many | TGCGCCAGCAGCCCTGACAGGGCAAATGAAAAACTGTTTTTT | CASSPDRANEKLFF